The 26 T cell receptor beta chains reported below all come from one sample, sequenced in a study of blood T cell repertoires in COVID-19. TCRdb keeps only in-frame clones here, not all; method: immunoSEQ multiplex PCR. The top ten hold 10% of the sample, which has about 370,000 clones, around 87% seen once. Sample: peripheral blood. Source of these receptors: a woman aged 30 to 39 with COVID-19, enrolled during active disease.

V is TRBV5-1 and J is TRBJ2-7, with 15 nucleotides matching TRBD2. The CDR3 runs 19 residues. V was clipped by 7 bases and J by 0 bases; unmatched bases: 14. CDR1 and CDR2 from the germline V gene are SGHRS and YFSETQ. The CDR3 loop is CASRPNPGLAGGGSYEQYF. In DNA form, the CDR3 reads TGCGCCAGCCGACCCAATCCGGGACTAGCGGGAGGAGGCTCCTACGAGCAGTACTTC.

The rearrangement uses TRBV30 and TRBJ1-2; a possible D gene is TRBD1 (6 bases). Germline values: CDR1 GTSNPN, CDR2 SVGIG (reference sequence). The CDR3 sequence is 13 residues long. Trimming shortened V by 3 bases and J by 2 bases, and 10 bases separated the two germline ends. CDR3 DNA: TGTGCCTGGAGACTCGACAGGAACTATGGCTACACCTTC. It is translated as CAWRLDRNYGYTF.

This CDR3 is CASSSVAETTGELFF. For the CDR3, the DNA is TGTGCCAGCAGCTCCGTAGCGGAAACCACCGGGGAGCTGTTTTTT. The chain combines TRBV7-6 with TRBJ2-2; D perhaps matches TRBD2 (6 bases). Per the germline V gene, CDR1 is SGHVS and CDR2 is FNYEAQ. V was clipped by 4 bases and J by 4 bases, with 13 bases between them. The CDR3 spans 15 residues. The whole variable domain, filled in from reference TRBV7-6 and TRBJ2-2, reads GAGVSQSPRYKVTKRGQDVALRCDPISGHVSLYWYRQALGQGPEFLTYFNYEAQQDKSGLPNDRFSAERPEGSISTLTIQRTEQRDSAMYRCASSSVAETTGELFFGEGSRLTVL.

The chain uses TRBV7-9 and TRBJ2-7, with 8 bases fitting TRBD1. Germline V gene lookup returns CDR1 SEHNR and CDR2 FQNEAQ (reference sequence). The CDR3 sequence is 14 residues long. With 2 bases clipped from V and 3 bases from J, the junction kept 3 bases outside the gene matches. This CDR3 is CASSLPGQGYEQYF. CDR3 DNA sequence: TGTGCCAGCAGCTTACCCGGACAGGGCTACGAGCAGTACTTC.

This chain joins TRBV30 and TRBJ1-1; D may be TRBD1 (5 bases). V lost 4 bases to trimming and J lost 4 bases, with 13 bases between them. Germline V lookup: CDR1 GTSNPN, CDR2 SVGIG (reference sequence). The CDR3 is 13 amino acids. In DNA, the CDR3 is TGTGCCTGGACCTTACAGGCGACCACTGAAGCTTTCTTT. This gives the protein CAWTLQATTEAFF.

V gene TRBV28 combines with J gene TRBJ2-1, with 9 bases aligning to TRBD2. J was trimmed by 8 bases and V by 3 bases; bases with no gene match: 17. The CDR3 is 18 residues long. Germline CDR1 is MDHEN and CDR2 is SYDVKM. CDR3 loop: CASSFHPASGKFLDEQFF. The DNA of the CDR3 is TGTGCCAGCAGTTTCCACCCAGCTAGCGGGAAGTTCTTGGATGAGCAGTTCTTC.

This clone was seen only once. V is TRBV14 and J is TRBJ2-5; 8 bases are shared with TRBD2. The germline V gene encodes CDR1 SGHDN and CDR2 FVKESK. This CDR3 spans 16 amino acids. V lost 1 base, J lost 5 bases, and 9 bases stayed unmatched. The CDR3 bases are TGTGCCAGCAGCCAAGTCAGCGGGAGCGGGCTGGAGACCCAGTACTTC. Its protein product is CASSQVSGSGLETQYF.

As DNA, the CDR3 is TGTGCCAGTACCAAGACAGCTACTAATGAAAAACTGTTTTTT. It is translated as CASTKTATNEKLFF. The chain is built from TRBV19 and TRBJ1-4; D perhaps matches TRBD1 (5 bases). Trimming pared 7 bases from V and 2 bases from J, leaving 11 bases between. The CDR3 is 14 residues long. CDR1 is LNHDA and CDR2 is SQIVND in the germline V gene (reference sequence). Full variable domain (outside the CDR3, taken from reference TRBV19 and TRBJ1-4): DGGITQSPKYLFRKEGQNVTLSCEQNLNHDAMYWYRQDPGQGLRLIYYSQIVNDFQKGDIAEGYSVSREKKESFPLTVTSAQKNPTAFYLCASTKTATNEKLFFGSGTQLSVL.

The rearrangement joins TRBV3-1 (or the pseudogene TRBV3-2) to TRBJ1-5, with D perhaps matching TRBD1 (5 bases). V was pared by 3 bases and J by 5 bases, with 11 bases between. This CDR3 region has 14 residues. Germline V CDR1 and CDR2: LGHDT, YNNKEL (reference sequence). Here the CDR3 reads CASSQEGWYQPQHF. The CDR3 DNA is TGTGCCAGCAGCCAGGAGGGGTGGTATCAGCCCCAGCATTTT.

In nucleotides, the CDR3 is TGTGCCAGCAGCGTATCTAGCGGGATTTACGAGCAGTACTTC. Protein product: CASSVSSGIYEQYF. This sequence joins TRBV9 and TRBJ2-7; 9 nucleotides line up with TRBD2. After removal of 1 base from V and 4 bases from J, the junction contained 3 bases not matched to a gene. This CDR3 region has 14 residues. Germline-derived CDR1 and CDR2 are SGDLS and YYNGEE.

The rearrangement uses TRBV19 and TRBJ1-1, with 9 positions matching TRBD1. From germline, CDR1 is LNHDA and CDR2 SQIVND (reference sequence). V lost 4 bases to trimming and J lost 1 base; unmatched junction nucleotides: 4. The CDR3 length is 15 residues. CDR3 sequence: CASSTLQGANTEAFF. The CDR3 bases are TGTGCCAGTAGTACCTTACAGGGGGCGAACACTGAAGCTTTCTTT.

This clone appeared once. This chain connects TRBV6-2 or TRBV6-3 to TRBJ1-1; 10 bases align to TRBD1. This CDR3 comprises 14 residues. Germline loops: CDR1 MNHEY, CDR2 SVGEGT. With 2 bases clipped from V and 5 bases from J, the junction kept 2 bases outside the gene matches. In DNA form, the CDR3 reads TGTGCCAGCAGTTACGCGGGACAGGGGACTGAAGCTTTCTTT. This sequence encodes CASSYAGQGTEAFF.

This chain links TRBV4-3 with TRBJ2-3, with 10 bases that match TRBD1. Losses at the gene ends were 3 bases for V and 0 bases for J; bases not matched to a gene: 6. Germline V gives CDR1 LGHNA, CDR2 YSLEER. This CDR3 region has 17 residues. The CDR3 protein is CASSHQTGGSSTDTQYF. Here the CDR3 DNA reads TGCGCCAGCAGCCACCAGACAGGGGGCTCTAGCACAGATACGCAGTATTTT.

The J gene is TRBJ2-2, the V gene TRBV7-3; D possibly corresponds to TRBD2 (7 bases). V was trimmed by 2 bases and J by 1 base, leaving 11 bases between them. Germline CDR1 reads SGHTA; CDR2 reads FQGTGA. The CDR3 length is 16 residues. The CDR3 DNA reads as TGTGCCAGCAGCTTATCCGGGGGGCAGAACACCGGGGAGCTGTTTTTT. Its protein product is CASSLSGGQNTGELFF.

V usage is TRBV3-1 (or the pseudogene TRBV3-2) and J usage is TRBJ2-7, with 8 bases identical to TRBD1. V gave up 4 bases and J gave up 2 bases; unmatched junction bases: 4. From germline, CDR1 is LGHDT and CDR2 YNNKEL (reference sequence). The CDR3 consists of 14 residues. CDR3 nucleotide sequence: TGTGCCAGCAGCCCCGGACAGGGTCCCTACGAGCAGTACTTC. Translated, it gives CASSPGQGPYEQYF.

The chain is built from TRBV10-2 and TRBJ2-2; possible D gene TRBD2, 6 bases. This CDR3 is built from 15 residues. With 6 bases removed from V and 0 bases from J, the gap between germline ends came to 11 bases. The germline gives CDR1 WSHSY, CDR2 SAAADI. CDR3 sequence (DNA): TGCGCCAGCAGGAAATTAGCGGCGAACACCGGGGAGCTGTTTTTT. Translation: CASRKLAANTGELFF.

CDR3 amino acids: CASSGGALGEQYF. The CDR3 bases are TGTGCCAGCAGCGGCGGGGCCCTAGGCGAGCAGTACTTC. The chain couples TRBV7-2 to TRBJ2-7; D is possibly TRBD2 (6 bases). The V end lost 5 bases, the J end lost 6 bases, and 14 bases lay between the germline ends. The germline V gene has CDR1 SGHTA and CDR2 FQGNSA. The CDR3 is 13 amino acids.

The chain has TRBV3-1 (or the pseudogene TRBV3-2) and TRBJ2-7; TRBD1 matches at 8 bases. The CDR3 runs to 16 residues. Germline V gives CDR1 LGHDT, CDR2 YNNKEL (reference sequence). With V trimmed by 0 bases and J by 4 bases, 8 bases remained unmatched. The chain's CDR3 is CASSQDFDRGWYEQYF. The CDR3 DNA sequence: TGTGCCAGCAGCCAAGATTTCGACAGGGGATGGTACGAGCAGTACTTC.

In this sample, this clone turned up once. This chain connects TRBV24-1 to TRBJ1-1; TRBD1 is a possible D gene (6 bases). The length of the CDR3 is 13 residues. V lost 8 bases and J lost 3, with 12 bases in between. Germline CDR1 and CDR2: KGHDR and SFDVKD. The CDR3 coding sequence is TGTGCCACCAAGGGGGTGGGGGACACTGAAGCTTTCTTT. This encodes CATKGVGDTEAFF.

The genes are TRBV10-1 and TRBJ2-2, with D perhaps TRBD2 (5 bases). V was clipped by 3 bases and J by 2 bases, with 10 bases between them. The germline V gene has CDR1 WNHNN and CDR2 SYGVQD (reference sequence). The CDR3 sequence is 15 residues long. CDR3 sequence (DNA): TGCGCCAGCAGTGAAAGGACTTCTAACACCGGGGAGCTGTTTTTT. Encoded protein: CASSERTSNTGELFF.

V is TRBV3-1 (or the pseudogene TRBV3-2) and J is TRBJ1-1; 10 nucleotides line up with TRBD1. Germline V lookup: CDR1 LGHDT, CDR2 YNNKEL (reference sequence). CDR3 size: 14 residues. V lost 5 bases, J lost 6 bases, and 6 bases stayed unmatched. CDR3 bases: TGTGCCAGCAGCTGGGACAGGGGTTCTCCTGAAGCTTTCTTT. Protein product: CASSWDRGSPEAFF.

This clone has only one observation. This chain joins TRBV19 and TRBJ1-6; D is ambiguous. CDR3 length: 12 amino acids. Germline V gene sequence: CDR1 LNHDA, CDR2 SQIVND (reference sequence). Trimming removed 7 bases at V and 8 bases at J, with 9 bases between. The CDR3 sequence is CASTTVDSPLHF. CDR3 nucleotide sequence: TGTGCCAGTACAACGGTAGATTCACCCCTCCACTTT.

This chain joins TRBV5-8 and TRBJ1-1; D is perhaps TRBD1 (6 bases). Trimming removed 5 bases at V and 1 base at J, with 15 bases between. Per the germline V gene, CDR1 is SGHTS and CDR2 is YDEGEE. The length of the CDR3 is 15 residues. CDR3 in amino acids: CASRRLDSWNTEAFF. The CDR3 region has the DNA TGTGCCAGCAGACGATTGGACAGCTGGAACACTGAAGCTTTCTTT.

V usage is TRBV6-5 and J usage is TRBJ2-7; a weak D match, TRBD1 (6 bases). V was pared by 6 bases and J by 3 bases, with 12 bases between. Germline CDR1 MNHEY, CDR2 SVGAGI. The length of the CDR3 is 13 residues. The DNA for the CDR3 is TGTGCCAGCAGCAAAACAGGGAACTACGAGCAGTACTTC. Its translation is CASSKTGNYEQYF.

The chain couples TRBV18 to TRBJ1-4, with 9 nucleotides matching TRBD1. CDR1 and CDR2 (germline): KGHSH, LQKENI. The CDR3 length is 14 residues. V lost 7 bases to trimming and J lost 8 bases; unmatched junction nucleotides: 8. The DNA of the CDR3 is TGTGCCAGCTGGCCGGGACAGGGAAACGAAAAACTGTTTTTT. Translating gives CASWPGQGNEKLFF.

This clone has more than one count but fewer than ten. V usage is TRBV21-1 and J usage is TRBJ1-5. TRBV21-1 is described as a pseudogene. The CDR3 runs to 13 residues. CDR3 region: CASSNILVEPQHF. In DNA, the CDR3 is TGTGCCAGCAGCAACATCCTAGTGGAGCCCCAGCATTTT.